This TCR beta chain originates from a study of early T cells in non-severe SARS-CoV-2 infection. Study-wide results and limits: Matching results from VDJdb favored anti-spike CD8 responses, leaving private and CD4 specificities undetected.

Each single cDNA molecule received a unique molecular identifier. TCRdb reprocessed the 5' RACE reads via MiXCR and lists one record per CDR3 protein. The table has tens of thousands of distinct CDR3 sequences, under 7.5% seen once. There are many counts of this clonotype. Its antigen remains unknown. This receptor was obtained from an adult who was a healthcare worker with PCR-confirmed SARS-CoV-2 infection or an uninfected control (not recorded which). The sample taken for sequencing was whole blood.

Written as DNA, the CDR3 is TGCAGCGCCGAGGCACGTACAAACTATGGCTACACCTTC. Its protein product is CSAEARTNYGYTF. This rearrangement joins TRBV29-1 to TRBJ1-2; D remains unclear. The CDR3 is 13 amino acids. V was trimmed by 7 bases and J by 2 bases, leaving 14 bases between them. Germline CDR1 SQVTM, CDR2 ANQGSEA.